Here is one T cell receptor beta chain with its context. Germline V gene sequence: CDR1 LGHDT, CDR2 YNNKEL (reference sequence). The V end was cut by 4 bases, the J end by 5 bases, with 11 bases between. CDR3 size: 13 residues. Data came from immunoSEQ multiplex PCR; TCRdb stores just in-frame clones and leaves some out. The sample records over 25,000 clones, over 75% being singletons. These data originate in a study of blood T cell repertoires in COVID-19. As for the study in general: Samples of COVID-19 (acute and convalescent) were obtained from the United States, Italy and Spain.

The origin of this receptor is a human donor in a cohort sampled during active COVID-19. The donor label of this sample is uncertain. Sequencing was done on a sample of peripheral blood. This chain links TRBV3-1 (or the pseudogene TRBV3-2) with TRBJ2-5; the D gene is possibly TRBD2 (6 bases). DNA for the CDR3: TGTGCCAGCAGCCCTAGCGACCGGGAGACCCAGTACTTC. Translation gives CASSPSDRETQYF.